Sequencing of this TCR beta chain was carried out in a study of radiotherapy plus CTLA-4 blockade in lung cancer. Study-level background: Disease control was present in more than 25% of patients, and objective responses in approximately 20%.

General study results and limits: Expansion in blood of tumor-derived TCR clones was seen after radiotherapy plus ipilimumab.

This clone is a singleton in its sample. Its antigen is undetermined. V shed 1 base and J shed 3 bases, with 7 bases lying between them. Germline CDR1 is SGHAT and CDR2 is FQNNGV. This CDR3 has 14 residues. Data came from immunoSEQ multiplex PCR; TCRdb stores just in-frame clones and leaves some out. The data hold about 88,000 clones, with about two thirds observed a single time. This TCR was recovered from a human donor with non-small cell lung cancer that progressed on radiotherapy plus ipilimumab. This material consisted of peripheral blood, taken from a patient treated with radiotherapy plus ipilimumab. The genes are TRBV11-2 and TRBJ1-5, with D unresolved. The CDR3 DNA reads TGTGCCAGCAGCTTAGGCAGTAACAATCAGCCCCAGCATTTT. It yields the protein CASSLGSNNQPQHF.